Detailed here is one T cell receptor beta chain. As yet, its antigen is unknown. The sample originates from a study of shared clonotypes between healthy human individuals. Study-level information: Every donor yielded three CD4 naive, three CD4 memory, two CD8 naive and one CD8 memory plate. Study-wide results and caveats: There were few donors, and this limited the genetic and exposure-history diversity represented. The study found approximately 5% of naive CD4 clonotypes shared across a few donors. Sorted-subset sequencing was shown by rarefaction to be incomplete despite large depth.

Here immunoSEQ multiplex PCR was the method, and the copy in TCRdb shows in-frame clones only, minus some. The table has some 2,100,000 clones, approximately 94% seen once. Germline V gene sequence: CDR1 SGHTA, CDR2 FQGNSA. The CDR3 runs to 13 residues. The germline V and J ends were trimmed by 5 bases and 4 bases, with 12 bases remaining between them. Cells designated naive CD8 were CD45RO-negative and were positively selected for CCR7, with terminally differentiated effector memory CD45RA+ cells excluded. The chain uses TRBV7-2 and TRBJ2-7; D perhaps matches TRBD1 (5 bases). Input material: naive CD8+ T cells from PBMCs. This receptor was taken from a man between 18 and 29 years old in good health. Some clones in this sample may be carry-over from other donors' samples. CDR3 nucleotide sequence: TGTGCCAGCAGCCCCGGACCAGGGTACGAGCAGTACTTC. This encodes CASSPGPGYEQYF.